Each of the 10 T cell receptor beta chains below was sequenced from the same sample in a study of blood T cells in healthy people across ages. With a J-beta primer mix and a sample-barcoded 5' primer, a second PCR ran roughly 7 to 11 cycles. One entry per CDR3 protein, called by TCRdb with MiXCR from the 5' RACE reads. The table shows nearly 800,000 distinct CDR3 sequences, with just over 55% occurring only once. The sequenced sample consisted of blood. Receptors originate from a man between 35 and 55 years old in good health.

This clonotype appeared a few times. V gene TRBV10-3 combines with J gene TRBJ1-2; possibly TRBD1 for D (5 bases). Germline CDR1 is ENHRY and CDR2 is SYGVKD. Trimming took off 8 bases at V and 4 bases at J, with 20 bases between the two ends. CDR3 size: 15 residues. CDR3 sequence reads: CAIPRDEYSTYGYTF. The CDR3 DNA reads as TGTGCCATCCCCAGGGACGAATACTCTACCTATGGCTACACCTTC.

The V gene is TRBV4-1, the J gene TRBJ2-7, with 7 bases aligning to TRBD2. The CDR3 runs to 16 residues. Germline trimming cut 1 base from V and 0 bases from J; bases unmatched to any gene: 6. Germline V gene lookup returns CDR1 MGHRA and CDR2 YSYEKL. Here the CDR3 reads CASSQAASGSSYEQYF. Written as DNA, the CDR3 is TGCGCCAGCAGCCAAGCGGCTAGCGGCAGCTCCTACGAGCAGTACTTC.

The J gene is TRBJ1-6, the V gene TRBV20-1; 7 nucleotides align to TRBD1. V was pared by 0 bases and J by 1 base, with 6 bases of the junction left unmatched. This CDR3 has 17 residues. Germline V gene lookup returns CDR1 DFQATT and CDR2 SNEGSKA (reference sequence). This CDR3 reads CSARDRDSSSYNSPLHF. DNA for the CDR3: TGCAGTGCTAGAGATCGGGACAGCTCATCCTATAATTCACCCCTCCACTTT.

This clonotype has more than one count but fewer than ten. This sequence joins TRBV13 and TRBJ2-7, with 12 positions matching TRBD2. Trimming took 2 bases from V and 1 from J; bases not matched to a gene: 3. The germline CDR1 and CDR2 sequences are PRHDT and FYEKMQ (reference sequence). This CDR3 comprises 16 residues. CDR3 protein: CASSLLAGGPSYEQYF. CDR3 sequence (DNA): TGTGCCAGCAGCTTACTAGCGGGAGGGCCGTCCTACGAGCAGTACTTC.

This chain uses TRBV3-1 with TRBJ2-5; D ambiguous. The germline V gene encodes CDR1 LGHDT and CDR2 YNNKEL (reference sequence). The CDR3 sequence is 15 residues long. Deletions cut 0 bases from V and 7 bases from J, with 15 bases between. The CDR3 nucleotides read TGTGCCAGCAGCCAAGATTTGGCCAGGCCCGGGACCCAGTACTTC. The encoded protein is CASSQDLARPGTQYF.

This chain uses TRBV27 with TRBJ2-1; 8 bases are a match to TRBD2. Germline CDR1 MNHEY, CDR2 SMNVEV (reference sequence). The CDR3 contains 17 residues. Trimming cost V 3 bases and J 3 bases; bases outside gene matches: 10. This CDR3 is CASSFTPLAGGYNEQFF. As DNA, the CDR3 is TGTGCCAGCAGTTTCACCCCTCTAGCGGGCGGCTACAATGAGCAGTTCTTC.

This clonotype has only a few counts. The chain couples TRBV7-9 to TRBJ2-7, with D possibly TRBD1 on 6 matching bases. Germline lookup yields CDR1 SEHNR and CDR2 FQNEAQ (reference sequence). V lost 5 bases and J lost 1, with 15 bases in between. The CDR3 has 15 residues. This CDR3 is CASSHAQDSSYEQYF. CDR3 sequence (DNA): TGTGCCAGCAGCCACGCCCAGGACAGTTCCTACGAGCAGTACTTC.

This chain links TRBV25-1 with TRBJ2-6, with unresolved D. This CDR3 region has 17 residues. The germline V and J ends were trimmed by 3 bases and 4 bases, with 16 bases remaining between them. Per the germline V gene, CDR1 is MGHDK and CDR2 is SYGVNS. In nucleotides, the CDR3 is TGTGCCAGCAGTGACCGAATCTCCCGGATAGGGGCCAACGTCCTGACTTTC. This codes for CASSDRISRIGANVLTF.

This clonotype was seen only a few times. This chain connects TRBV12-3 or TRBV12-4 to TRBJ2-5; 8 bases align to TRBD2. CDR3 size: 16 residues. V lost 6 bases, J lost 4 bases, and 13 bases stayed unmatched. DNA of the CDR3: TGTGCCAGCAGCCTCCTGGACGGGAGGGCCAGAGAGACCCAGTACTTC. Translated: CASSLLDGRARETQYF.

This clonotype was recorded a few times. The chain joins TRBV15 to TRBJ2-5; possibly TRBD1 for D (6 bases). The CDR3 is 14 amino acids. V dropped 8 bases and J dropped 0 bases, with 13 bases sitting between them. Germline CDR1 LNHNV, CDR2 YYDKDF (reference sequence). DNA of the CDR3: TGTGCCACCCGCACCGGGACATACCAAGAGACCCAGTACTTC. Its translation: CATRTGTYQETQYF.